These T cell receptor beta chains were read from a single sample in a study of OX40 agonist ivuxolimab in advanced cancers. Using immunoSEQ multiplex PCR, the repertoire was profiled, and TCRdb retains in-frame clones only, with some absent. The sample holds fewer than 85,000 clones, about four fifths seen once. This specimen was CD4+ or CD8+ T cells sorted from blood, taken in a trial of the OX40 agonist ivuxolimab. The source is an adult with an advanced solid tumor such as melanoma, head and neck, liver or kidney cancer. The conserved cysteine and the conserved F or W are not part of the CDR3 here. Clone size, where shown, is once, few, many, or a class for clones that have expanded.

>TRBV6-1|few|TRBJ1-2
ASSEYGDRDGYT
>TRBV7-9|NA|TRBJ1-1
ASSLDMNTEAF
>TRBV2|NA|TRBJ1-2
ASRRQGDHYGYT
>TRBV7-9|NA|TRBJ1-1
ASSLAPVAEAF
>TRBV27|NA|TRBJ1-6
ASSLQGTNNSPLH
>TRBV7-6|NA|TRBJ1-1
ASSLEGLGTEAF
>TRBV25-1|many|TRBJ1-1
ASARGMNTEAF
>TRBV7-8|once|TRBJ1-6
ASSLSARGNNSPLH
>TRBV19|NA|TRBJ1-3
ASNPRGRNTIY
>TRBV19|medium-sized|TRBJ1-1
ATDRGSTEAF
>TRBV4-3|NA|TRBJ1-4
ASSLLPGQDNEKLF
>TRBV9|NA|TRBJ2-2
ASSARDTPTGELF
>TRBV7-2|NA|TRBJ1-6
ATCIHRGDSPLH
>TRBV7-2|NA|TRBJ2-4
ASSLIAGGPLSIQY
>TRBV15|once|TRBJ2-3
ATSGGQGARDTQY
>TRBV5-8|NA|TRBJ2-2
ASSFGTGGFTGELF
>TRBV19|NA|TRBJ2-2
ATRREVGGFGELF
>TRBV5-1|once|TRBJ2-5
ASSSGTGVETQY
>TRBV6-6|NA|TRBJ1-5
AVTAQNQPQH
>TRBV19|NA|TRBJ1-6
ASSAGQGIHSPLH
>TRBV5-6|NA|TRBJ2-7
ASSQIGSSYEQY
>TRBV4-1|once|TRBJ2-1
ASSHDASGAYNEQF
>TRBV18|NA|TRBJ2-1
ASSPFGTTDNEQF
>TRBV19|NA|TRBJ2-1
ASRRDSGEQF
>TRBV5-4|once|NA
ASSFNRGSEQY
>TRBV4-1|NA|TRBJ2-1
ASSQEEAGGSNEQF
>TRBV6-4|NA|TRBJ2-1
ASSVLAGGDNEQF